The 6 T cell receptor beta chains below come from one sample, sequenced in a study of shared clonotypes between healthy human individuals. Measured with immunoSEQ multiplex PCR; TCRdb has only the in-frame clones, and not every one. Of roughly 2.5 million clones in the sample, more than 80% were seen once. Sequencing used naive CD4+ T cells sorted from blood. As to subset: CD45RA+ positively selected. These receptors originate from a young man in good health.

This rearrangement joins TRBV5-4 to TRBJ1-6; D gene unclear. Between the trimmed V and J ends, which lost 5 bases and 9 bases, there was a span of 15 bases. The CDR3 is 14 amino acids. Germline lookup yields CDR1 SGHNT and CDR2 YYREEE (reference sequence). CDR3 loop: CASRGPEKGSPLHF. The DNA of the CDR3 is TGTGCCAGCAGGGGTCCGGAAAAGGGTTCACCCCTCCACTTT.

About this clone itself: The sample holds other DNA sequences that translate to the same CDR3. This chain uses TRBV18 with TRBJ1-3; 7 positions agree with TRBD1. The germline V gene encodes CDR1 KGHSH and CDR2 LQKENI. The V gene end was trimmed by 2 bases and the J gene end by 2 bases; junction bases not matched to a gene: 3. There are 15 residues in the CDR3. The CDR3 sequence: CASSPDRAAGNTIYF. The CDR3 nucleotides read TGTGCCAGCTCACCAGACAGGGCAGCTGGAAACACCATATATTTT.

For the CDR3, the DNA is TGTGCCAGTACTCCCTCGGACGGTCGGGAGACCCAGTACTTC. Amino acid sequence: CASTPSDGRETQYF. V is TRBV19 and J is TRBJ2-5, with D unclear. CDR3 length: 14 amino acids. Between the trimmed V and J ends, which lost 7 bases and 5 bases, there was a span of 17 bases. Germline V gene sequence: CDR1 LNHDA, CDR2 SQIVND (reference sequence). Using reference TRBV19 and TRBJ2-5 for the parts outside the CDR3, the full variable domain is DGGITQSPKYLFRKEGQNVTLSCEQNLNHDAMYWYRQDPGQGLRLIYYSQIVNDFQKGDIAEGYSVSREKKESFPLTVTSAQKNPTAFYLCASTPSDGRETQYFGPGTRLLVL.

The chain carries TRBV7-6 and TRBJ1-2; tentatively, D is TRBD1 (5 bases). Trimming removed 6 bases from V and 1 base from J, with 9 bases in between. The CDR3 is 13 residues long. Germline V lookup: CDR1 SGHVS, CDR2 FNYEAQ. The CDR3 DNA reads TGTGCCAGCAGTGTCAGGGATAACTATGGCTACACCTTC. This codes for CASSVRDNYGYTF.

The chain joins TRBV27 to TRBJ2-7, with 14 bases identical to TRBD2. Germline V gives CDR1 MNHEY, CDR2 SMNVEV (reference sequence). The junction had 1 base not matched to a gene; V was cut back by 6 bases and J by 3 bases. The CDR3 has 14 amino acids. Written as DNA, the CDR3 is TGTGCCAGCAGCGGGACTAGCGGGGGCTACGAGCAGTACTTC. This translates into CASSGTSGGYEQYF.

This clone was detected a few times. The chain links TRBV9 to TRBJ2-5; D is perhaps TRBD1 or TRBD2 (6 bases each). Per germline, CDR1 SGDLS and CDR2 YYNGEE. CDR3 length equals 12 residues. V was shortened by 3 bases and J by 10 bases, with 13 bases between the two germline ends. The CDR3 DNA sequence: TGTGCCAGCAGCGGCGAGGGGGGCGGCCAGTACTTC. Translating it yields CASSGEGGGQYF.